The rows below give T cell receptor beta chains drawn from one sample of a study of blood T cell repertoires in COVID-19. Sequencing used immunoSEQ multiplex PCR; TCRdb keeps in-frame clones, though not all of them. The table has 200,000 or so clones, about 85% seen once. Sequencing was done on a sample of peripheral blood. The receptor set was obtained from a man in his fifties who had recovered from COVID-19. CDR3s include the opening cysteine and the closing phenylalanine or tryptophan. The order of the fields is clone size, V gene, D gene, J gene, CDR3 DNA, CDR3 protein. A D gene is named only where the DNA matches it firmly. Rows may omit the clone size; those that give it use once, few, many or a size class.

>.|TRBV6-5|.|TRBJ1-1
TGTGCCAGCAGTTCCCCAATGAACACTGAAGCTTTCTTT
CASSSPMNTEAFF
>.|TRBV7-2|.|TRBJ1-5
TGTGCCAGCAGCTTAGACCAGAATCAGCCCCAGCATTTT
CASSLDQNQPQHF
>.|TRBV19|TRBD2|TRBJ2-1
TGTGCCAGTAGTATAGGGACTAGCGTAAGCTCCTACAATGAGCAGTTCTTC
CASSIGTSVSSYNEQFF
>.|TRBV19|TRBD1|TRBJ2-5
TGTGCCACTCAGGGACAGCCACAAGAGACCCAGTACTTC
CATQGQPQETQYF
>.|TRBV6-5|TRBD1|TRBJ1-1
TGTGCCAGCAGTTATACAGGACAGGGGGCGTCGACTTTCTTT
CASSYTGQGASTFF
>.|TRBV25-1|TRBD1|TRBJ2-7
TGTGCCAGCAGTGATCAGGGGGCAGCGAGGGAGCAGTACTTC
CASSDQGAAREQYF
>once|TRBV19|TRBD1|TRBJ2-7
TGTGCCAGTAGTTTTGGGACAGGTCGTTACGAGCAGTACTTC
CASSFGTGRYEQYF
>.|TRBV7-9|TRBD1|TRBJ2-7
TGTGCCAGCAGCCCAAGCCCCGGGACAGGGAACTACGAGCAGTACTTC
CASSPSPGTGNYEQYF
>once|TRBV30|.|TRBJ1-5
TGTGCCTGGAGTGGGCAGGGGCATCAGCCCCAGCATTTT
CAWSGQGHQPQHF
>.|TRBV6-4|.|TRBJ1-4
TGTGCCAGCAGTAAGGACACCAATGAAAAACTGTTTTTT
CASSKDTNEKLFF
>.|TRBV18|.|TRBJ2-2
TGTGCCAGCTCCCCAGTTTTACAGGTGTCCGGGGAGCTGTTTTTT
CASSPVLQVSGELFF
>.|TRBV9|TRBD2|TRBJ2-1
TGTGCCAGCAGCGTGACTAGCGGGAGTGGGAATGAGCAGTTCTTC
CASSVTSGSGNEQFF
>.|TRBV28|TRBD1|TRBJ1-6
TGTGCCAGCACCTATAGGGACAGGGGTAATTCACCCCTCCACTTT
CASTYRDRGNSPLHF
>.|TRBV7-9|TRBD2|TRBJ2-3
TGTGCCAGCAGCTCAGGACTAGCGGAAACCCGCACAGATACGCAGTATTTT
CASSSGLAETRTDTQYF
>.|TRBV7-2|.|TRBJ2-7
TGTGCCAGCAGCTCGGGACTCATATCCTACGAGCAGTACTTC
CASSSGLISYEQYF
>few|TRBV14|.|TRBJ2-7
TGTGCCAGCAGCCAAGAGAAGGCCTTCGGCAGGACTTCCTACGAGCAGTACTTC
CASSQEKAFGRTSYEQYF